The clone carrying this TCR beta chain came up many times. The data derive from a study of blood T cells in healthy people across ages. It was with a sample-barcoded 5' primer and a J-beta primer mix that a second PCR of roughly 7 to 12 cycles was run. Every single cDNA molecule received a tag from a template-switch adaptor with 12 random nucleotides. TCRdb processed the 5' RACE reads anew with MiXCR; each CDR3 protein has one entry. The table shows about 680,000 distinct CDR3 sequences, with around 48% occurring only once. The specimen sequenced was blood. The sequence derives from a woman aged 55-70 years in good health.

In DNA form, the CDR3 reads TGTGCCATCGCCACCGGGGACTCCTACGAGCAGTACTTC. Translated, it gives CAIATGDSYEQYF. The chain recombines TRBV10-3 with TRBJ2-7, with D possibly TRBD2 on 5 matching bases. The germline V gene has CDR1 ENHRY and CDR2 SYGVKD. The V gene lost 8 bases and the J gene lost 0 bases, with 11 bases spanning the gap. The CDR3 has 13 residues.